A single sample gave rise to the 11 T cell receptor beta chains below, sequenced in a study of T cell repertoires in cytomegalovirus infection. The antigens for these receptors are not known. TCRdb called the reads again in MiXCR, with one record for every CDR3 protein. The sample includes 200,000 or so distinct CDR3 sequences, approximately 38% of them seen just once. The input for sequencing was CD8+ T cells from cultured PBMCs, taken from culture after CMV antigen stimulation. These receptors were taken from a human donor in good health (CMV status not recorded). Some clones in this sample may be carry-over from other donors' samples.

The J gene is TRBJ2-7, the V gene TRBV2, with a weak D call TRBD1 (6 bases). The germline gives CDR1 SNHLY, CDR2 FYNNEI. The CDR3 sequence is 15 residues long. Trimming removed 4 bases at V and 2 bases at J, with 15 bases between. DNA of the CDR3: TGTGCCAGCAGTGGTCAGTTAGCAGGGGCCTACGAGCAGTACTTC. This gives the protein CASSGQLAGAYEQYF. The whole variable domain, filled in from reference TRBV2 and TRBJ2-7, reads EPEVTQTPSHQVTQMGQEVILRCVPISNHLYFYWYRQILGQKVEFLVSFYNNEISEKSEIFDDQFSVERPDGSNFTLKIRSTKLEDSAMYFCASSGQLAGAYEQYFGPGTRLTVT.

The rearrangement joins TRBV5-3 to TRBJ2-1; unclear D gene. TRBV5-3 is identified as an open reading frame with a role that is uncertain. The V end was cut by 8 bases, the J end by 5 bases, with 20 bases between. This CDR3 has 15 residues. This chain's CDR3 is CASSAWSLPNNEQFF. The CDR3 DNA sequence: TGTGCCAGCAGCGCGTGGTCCCTCCCGAACAATGAGCAGTTCTTC.

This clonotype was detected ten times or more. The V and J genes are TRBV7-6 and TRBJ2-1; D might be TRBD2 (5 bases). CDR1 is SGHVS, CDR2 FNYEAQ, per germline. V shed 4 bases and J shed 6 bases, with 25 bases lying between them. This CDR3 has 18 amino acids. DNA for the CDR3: TGTGCCAGCAGCTCCCATCCCCCGGAGAGGGCCCCACTCAATGAGCAGTTCTTC. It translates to CASSSHPPERAPLNEQFF.

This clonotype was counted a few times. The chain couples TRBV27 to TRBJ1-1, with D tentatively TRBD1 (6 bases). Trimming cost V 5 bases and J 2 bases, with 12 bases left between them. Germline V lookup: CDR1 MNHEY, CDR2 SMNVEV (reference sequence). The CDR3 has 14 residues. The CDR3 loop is CASSTGTSNTEAFF. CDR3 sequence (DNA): TGTGCCAGCAGTACCGGGACATCCAACACTGAAGCTTTCTTT.

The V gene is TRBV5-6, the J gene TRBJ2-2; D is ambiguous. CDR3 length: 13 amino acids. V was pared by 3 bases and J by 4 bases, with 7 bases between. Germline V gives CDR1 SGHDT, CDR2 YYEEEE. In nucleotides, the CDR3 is TGTGCCAGCAGCTGGGCCAGCACCGGGGAGCTGTTTTTT. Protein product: CASSWASTGELFF.

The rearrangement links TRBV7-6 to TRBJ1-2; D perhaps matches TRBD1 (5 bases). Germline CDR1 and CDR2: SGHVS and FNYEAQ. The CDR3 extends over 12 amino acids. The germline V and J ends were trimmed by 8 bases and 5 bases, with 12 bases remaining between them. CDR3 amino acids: CASLGGKYGYTF. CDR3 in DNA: TGTGCCAGCCTCGGGGGGAAGTATGGCTACACCTTC.

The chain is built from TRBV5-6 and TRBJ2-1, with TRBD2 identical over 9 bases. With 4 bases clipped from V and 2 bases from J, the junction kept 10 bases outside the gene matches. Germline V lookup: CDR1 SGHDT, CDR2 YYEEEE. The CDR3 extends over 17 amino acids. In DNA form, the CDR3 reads TGTGCCAGCAGCCTAGGCGGGGGGGGGTTTGCCTACAATGAGCAGTTCTTC. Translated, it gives CASSLGGGGFAYNEQFF.

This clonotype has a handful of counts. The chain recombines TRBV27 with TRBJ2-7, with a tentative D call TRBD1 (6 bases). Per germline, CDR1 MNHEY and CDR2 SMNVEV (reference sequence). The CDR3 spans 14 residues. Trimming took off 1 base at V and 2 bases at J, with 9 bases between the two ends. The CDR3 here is CASSLYGDTYEQYF. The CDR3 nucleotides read TGTGCCAGCAGTTTATATGGGGACACCTACGAGCAGTACTTC.

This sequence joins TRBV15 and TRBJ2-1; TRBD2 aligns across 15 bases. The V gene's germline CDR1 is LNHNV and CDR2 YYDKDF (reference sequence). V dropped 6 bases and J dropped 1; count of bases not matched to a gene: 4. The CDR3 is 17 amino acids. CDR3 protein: CATSRTSGRGSYNEQFF. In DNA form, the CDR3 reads TGTGCCACCAGTCGGACTAGCGGGAGGGGTTCCTACAATGAGCAGTTCTTC.

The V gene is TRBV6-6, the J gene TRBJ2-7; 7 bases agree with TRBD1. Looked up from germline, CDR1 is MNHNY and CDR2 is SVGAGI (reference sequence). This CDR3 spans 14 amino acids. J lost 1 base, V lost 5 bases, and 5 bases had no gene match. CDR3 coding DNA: TGTGCCAGCAGTATCCGACAGGGATCCTACGAGCAGTACTTC. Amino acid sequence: CASSIRQGSYEQYF.

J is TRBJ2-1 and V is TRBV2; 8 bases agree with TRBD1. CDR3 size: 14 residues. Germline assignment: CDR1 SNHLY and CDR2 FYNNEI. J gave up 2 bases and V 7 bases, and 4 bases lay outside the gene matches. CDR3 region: CASKGQGTYNEQFF. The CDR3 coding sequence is TGTGCCAGCAAAGGACAGGGTACCTACAATGAGCAGTTCTTC.